The T cell receptor (beta chain) described here comes from a study of blood T cell repertoires in COVID-19. At the level of the study: From the United States, Italy and Spain came samples of acute and convalescent COVID-19. T cells, B-cell-depleted T cells, or PBMCs supplied cDNA or gDNA.

In the original processing: For nucleated cells, counts were estimated from reference gene primer amplification. The data were produced by immunoSEQ multiplex PCR, yet TCRdb's version contains in-frame clones alone and is incomplete. V, J and clone size are taken as reported in that table, and D and trimming were inferred from the DNA itself. The table has about 230,000 clones, about 84% seen once. The TCR was taken from a woman of 80 years or more with acute or convalescent COVID-19. The sample taken for sequencing was peripheral blood.

The CDR3, as DNA: TGTGCCAGTAGTATCAACCGGGACAGTGCACGTCAGCCCCAGCATTTT. Its translation is CASSINRDSARQPQHF. The chain combines TRBV19 with TRBJ1-5, with TRBD1 matching over 7 bases. Germline V lookup: CDR1 LNHDA, CDR2 SQIVND (reference sequence). The trim removed 3 bases at V and 6 bases at J, leaving 11 bases unmatched. The CDR3 covers 16 residues.